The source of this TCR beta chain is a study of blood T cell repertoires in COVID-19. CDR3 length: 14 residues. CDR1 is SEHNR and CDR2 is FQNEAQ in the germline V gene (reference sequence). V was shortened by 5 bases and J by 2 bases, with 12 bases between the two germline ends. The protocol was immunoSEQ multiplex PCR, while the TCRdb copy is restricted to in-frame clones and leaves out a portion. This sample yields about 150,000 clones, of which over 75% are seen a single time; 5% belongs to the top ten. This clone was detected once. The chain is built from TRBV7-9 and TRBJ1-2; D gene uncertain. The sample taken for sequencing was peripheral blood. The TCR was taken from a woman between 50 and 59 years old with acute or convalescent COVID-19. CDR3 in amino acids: CASSTPGRNYGYTF. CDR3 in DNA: TGTGCCAGCAGCACACCGGGAAGGAACTATGGCTACACCTTC.